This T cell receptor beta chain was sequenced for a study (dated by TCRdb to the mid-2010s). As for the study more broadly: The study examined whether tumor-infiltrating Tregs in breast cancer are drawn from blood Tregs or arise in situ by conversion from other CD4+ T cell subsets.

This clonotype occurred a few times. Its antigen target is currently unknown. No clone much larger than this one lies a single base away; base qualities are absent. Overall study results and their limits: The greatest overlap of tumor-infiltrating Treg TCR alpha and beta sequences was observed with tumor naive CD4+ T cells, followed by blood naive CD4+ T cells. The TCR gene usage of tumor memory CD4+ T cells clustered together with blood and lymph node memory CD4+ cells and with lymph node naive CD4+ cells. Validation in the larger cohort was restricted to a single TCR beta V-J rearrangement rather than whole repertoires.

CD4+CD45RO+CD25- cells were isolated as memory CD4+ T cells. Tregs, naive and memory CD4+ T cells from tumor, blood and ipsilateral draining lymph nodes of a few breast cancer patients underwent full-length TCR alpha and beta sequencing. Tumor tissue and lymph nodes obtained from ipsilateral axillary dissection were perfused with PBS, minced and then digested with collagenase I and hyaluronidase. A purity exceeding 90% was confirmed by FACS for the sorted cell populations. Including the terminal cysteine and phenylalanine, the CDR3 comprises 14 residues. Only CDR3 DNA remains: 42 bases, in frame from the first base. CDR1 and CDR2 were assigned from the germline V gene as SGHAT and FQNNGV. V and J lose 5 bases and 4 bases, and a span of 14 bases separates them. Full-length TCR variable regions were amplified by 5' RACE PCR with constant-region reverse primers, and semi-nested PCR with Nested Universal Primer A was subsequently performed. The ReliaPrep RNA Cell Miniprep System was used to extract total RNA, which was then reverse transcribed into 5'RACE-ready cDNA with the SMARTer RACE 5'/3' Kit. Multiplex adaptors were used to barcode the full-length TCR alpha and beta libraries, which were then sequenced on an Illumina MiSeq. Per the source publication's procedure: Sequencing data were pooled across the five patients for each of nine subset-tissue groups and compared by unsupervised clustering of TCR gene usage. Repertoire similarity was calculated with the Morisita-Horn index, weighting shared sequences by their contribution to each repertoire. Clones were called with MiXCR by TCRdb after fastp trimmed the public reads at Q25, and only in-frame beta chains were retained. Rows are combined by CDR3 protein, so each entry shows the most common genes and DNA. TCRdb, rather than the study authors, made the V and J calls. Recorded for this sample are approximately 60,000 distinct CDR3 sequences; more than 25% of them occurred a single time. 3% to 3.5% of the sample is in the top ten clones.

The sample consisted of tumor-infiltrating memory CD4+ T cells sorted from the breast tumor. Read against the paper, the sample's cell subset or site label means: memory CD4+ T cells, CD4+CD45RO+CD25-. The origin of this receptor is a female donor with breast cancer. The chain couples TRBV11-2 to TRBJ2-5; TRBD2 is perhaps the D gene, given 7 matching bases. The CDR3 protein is CASSPLGGRETQYF. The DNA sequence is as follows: TGTGCCAGCAGCCCCCTGGGGGGGCGAGAGACCCAGTACTTC. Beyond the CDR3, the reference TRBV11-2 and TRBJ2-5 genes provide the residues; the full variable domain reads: EAGVAQSPRYKIIEKRQSVAFWCNPISGHATLYWYQQILGQGPKLLIQFQNNGVVDDSQLPKDRFSAERLKGVDSTLKIQPAKLEDSAVYLCASSPLGGRETQYFGPGTRLLVL.